The 2 T cell receptor beta chains reported below all come from one sample, sequenced in a study of T cell responses to AZD1222 COVID-19 vaccine. The method was immunoSEQ multiplex PCR; TCRdb's version includes in-frame clones alone and lacks a portion of them. The sample holds around 130,000 clones; around 90% are singletons and the top ten take more than 5.5%. The sequencing here drew on peripheral blood, taken 28 days after the second AZD1222 dose. Every receptor here comes from an adult who received the AZD1222 COVID-19 vaccine.

The J gene is TRBJ2-7, the V gene TRBV30; a possible D gene is TRBD2 (5 bases). The V end was cut by 2 bases, the J end by 2 bases, with 7 bases between. Germline CDR1 reads GTSNPN; CDR2 reads SVGIG (reference sequence). CDR3 length: 12 amino acids. The CDR3 DNA follows: TGTGCCTGGAGTATCGGGGCCTACGAGCAGTACTTC. Protein product: CAWSIGAYEQYF.

The genes are TRBV19 and TRBJ1-6; no firm D call. V was cut by 3 bases and J by 3 bases, with 6 bases left in between. The length of the CDR3 is 14 residues. Germline V gene sequence: CDR1 LNHDA, CDR2 SQIVND (reference sequence). The CDR3 region is CASSMGYYNSPLHF. Written as DNA, the CDR3 is TGTGCCAGTAGTATGGGATACTATAATTCACCCCTCCACTTT.